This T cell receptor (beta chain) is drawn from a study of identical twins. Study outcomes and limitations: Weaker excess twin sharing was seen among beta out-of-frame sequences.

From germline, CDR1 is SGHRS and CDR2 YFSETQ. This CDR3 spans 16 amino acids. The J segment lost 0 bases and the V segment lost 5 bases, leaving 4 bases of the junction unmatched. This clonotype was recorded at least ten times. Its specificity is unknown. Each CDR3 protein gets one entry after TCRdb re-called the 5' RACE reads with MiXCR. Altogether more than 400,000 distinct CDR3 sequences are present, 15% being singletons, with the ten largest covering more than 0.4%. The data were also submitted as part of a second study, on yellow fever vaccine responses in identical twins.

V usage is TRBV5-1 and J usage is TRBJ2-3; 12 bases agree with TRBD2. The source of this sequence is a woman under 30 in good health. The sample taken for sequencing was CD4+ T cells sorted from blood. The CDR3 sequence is CASRQGTSGSTDTQYF. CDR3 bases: TGCGCCAGCAGACAAGGGACTAGCGGGAGCACAGATACGCAGTATTTT.